Below, 27 T cell receptor beta chains from the same sample are listed, as sequenced in a study of cytomegalovirus exposure and HLA in healthy donors. The assay was immunoSEQ multiplex PCR, and TCRdb's table has in-frame clones only and misses some. The data show almost 75,000 clones, with 70% to 90% seen just once and about 3% held by the top ten. The sequencing input was PBMCs. The receptor source for this set is a man aged 25-45 years in good health and CMV-seronegative.

This clone was counted between two and nine times. V usage is TRBV30 and J usage is TRBJ1-1; TRBD1 aligns across 7 bases. The CDR3 loop spans 14 amino acids. Germline V CDR1 and CDR2: GTSNPN, SVGIG (reference sequence). V lost 4 bases, J lost 11 bases, and 16 bases stayed unmatched. The chain's CDR3 is CAWNRGRDGDSAFF. CDR3 coding DNA: TGTGCCTGGAACAGGGGCCGGGATGGGGATTCGGCTTTCTTT.

The sample holds a few counts of this clone. The rearrangement joins TRBV5-4 to TRBJ2-2; D unresolved. V was pared by 4 bases and J by 1 base, with 5 bases between. Germline CDR1 is SGHNT and CDR2 is YYREEE (reference sequence). The CDR3 totals 13 residues. In DNA form, the CDR3 reads TGTGCCAGCAGCCTTATGAACACCGGGGAGCTGTTTTTT. Amino acid sequence: CASSLMNTGELFF.

The rearrangement joins TRBV7-9 to TRBJ1-2; 7 nucleotides match TRBD1. Germline lookup yields CDR1 SEHNR and CDR2 FQNEAQ (reference sequence). The CDR3 is made up of 14 amino acids. V lost 5 bases and J lost 6; bases outside the gene matches: 9. The CDR3 region is CASSNIRGPNGYTF. DNA for the CDR3: TGTGCCAGCAGCAACATAAGGGGGCCTAATGGCTACACCTTC.

The rearrangement uses TRBV28 and TRBJ1-4; the D gene is possibly TRBD1 (6 bases). CDR1 MDHEN and CDR2 SYDVKM come from the germline V gene. There are 10 residues in the CDR3. V was shortened by 8 bases and J by 14 bases, with 12 bases between the two germline ends. The CDR3: CASAGETLFF. CDR3 nucleotide sequence: TGTGCCAGCGCAGGGGAGACTCTGTTTTTT.

V is TRBV11-1 and J is TRBJ1-6; 9 bases agree with TRBD1. CDR1 SGHAT and CDR2 FQDESV come from the germline V gene (reference sequence). With 4 bases clipped from V and 7 bases from J, the junction kept 5 bases outside the gene matches. This CDR3 region has 15 residues. CDR3 sequence reads: CASSWDRARNSPLHF. CDR3 coding DNA: TGTGCCAGCAGCTGGGACAGGGCTCGGAATTCACCCCTCCACTTT.

The CDR3 here is CAISDTRAATNEKLFF. The CDR3 DNA is TGTGCCATCAGTGATACGAGGGCCGCAACTAATGAAAAACTGTTTTTT. The chain is built from TRBV10-3 and TRBJ1-4; no clear D gene. There are 16 residues in the CDR3. Per the germline V gene, CDR1 is ENHRY and CDR2 is SYGVKD. Trimming stripped 3 bases from V and 0 bases from J, with 11 bases between.

V and J are TRBV7-9 and TRBJ2-5; possible D gene TRBD2, 6 bases. The germline V and J ends were trimmed by 4 bases and 4 bases, with 13 bases remaining between them. CDR3 length: 14 amino acids. Germline CDR1 reads SEHNR; CDR2 reads FQNEAQ (reference sequence). Written as DNA, the CDR3 is TGTGCCAGCAGCTCCCTGGGGCGGGGAGAGACCCAGTACTTC. As protein: CASSSLGRGETQYF.

This clone was counted a single time. V is TRBV7-8 and J is TRBJ2-3; the D gene is possibly TRBD2 (6 bases). Trimming pared 1 base from V and 4 bases from J, leaving 15 bases between. Germline lookup yields CDR1 SGHVS and CDR2 FQNEAQ. The CDR3 extends over 16 amino acids. The CDR3 is CASSLVGGGVADTQYF. The CDR3 DNA reads as TGTGCCAGCAGCTTAGTGGGGGGAGGAGTGGCAGATACGCAGTATTTT.

The chain joins TRBV19 to TRBJ2-1, with 7 bases lining up with TRBD2. This CDR3 has 17 amino acids. The V segment lost 3 bases and the J segment 6 bases; nucleotides outside the gene matches: 14. Germline V gene data show CDR1 as LNHDA and CDR2 as SQIVND (reference sequence). DNA for the CDR3: TGTGCCAGTAGTATTTTGTACGGAGCGGGACCTTTCAATGAGCAGTTCTTC. Amino acids: CASSILYGAGPFNEQFF.

This rearrangement joins TRBV7-3 to TRBJ1-1; 9 bases are a match to TRBD1. Germline CDR1 and CDR2: SGHTA and FQGTGA. There are 15 residues in the CDR3. The ends lost 5 bases at V and 0 bases at J; junction bases unmatched: 4. CDR3 DNA: TGTGCCAGCAGCGCCAGACAGGGGGTGAACACTGAAGCTTTCTTT. It specifies CASSARQGVNTEAFF.

V gene TRBV27 combines with J gene TRBJ2-1, with TRBD1 identical over 9 bases. CDR1 and CDR2 from the germline V gene are MNHEY and SMNVEV (reference sequence). Trimming at V came to 7 bases and at J to 9 bases, leaving 10 bases not matched to a gene. The CDR3 covers 14 residues. In DNA, the CDR3 is TGTGCCAGCACCCGACAGGGGGTGAATCTTGAGCAGTTCTTC. This encodes CASTRQGVNLEQFF.

The chain employs TRBV9 and TRBJ2-2; the D is unclear. The CDR3 has 14 residues. From germline, CDR1 is SGDLS and CDR2 YYNGEE. The germline V and J ends were trimmed by 0 bases and 2 bases, with 5 bases remaining between them. CDR3 sequence: CASSVEPNTGELFF. CDR3 sequence (DNA): TGTGCCAGCAGCGTAGAGCCAAACACCGGGGAGCTGTTTTTT.

The chain recombines TRBV7-2 with TRBJ1-2; 7 nucleotides agree with TRBD1. J lost 8 bases, V lost 5 bases, and 11 bases had no gene match. CDR3 length: 14 residues. Per germline, CDR1 SGHTA and CDR2 FQGNSA. Here the CDR3 reads CASSPQTGTVGYTF. As DNA, the CDR3 is TGTGCCAGCAGCCCTCAGACAGGGACAGTCGGCTACACCTTC.

Of note for this clone: The junction shows a germline mismatch at one end, possibly a read error. The rearrangement uses TRBV29-1 and TRBJ1-1; unclear D gene. The CDR3 has 9 amino acids. Germline CDR1 SQVTM, CDR2 ANQGSEA. CDR3 loop: CSVEGPPIF. CDR3 in DNA: TGCAGCGTTGAAGGCCCCCCTATTTTT.

The chain links TRBV4-1 to TRBJ2-5; 11 bases align to TRBD2. This CDR3 is built from 16 residues. Germline V gene lookup returns CDR1 MGHRA and CDR2 YSYEKL. After removal of 3 bases from V and 2 bases from J, the junction contained 5 bases not matched to a gene. CDR3 residues: CASSQYSGREQETQYF. For the CDR3, the DNA is TGCGCCAGCAGCCAGTATAGCGGGAGGGAACAAGAGACCCAGTACTTC.

As DNA, the CDR3 is TGTGCCAGCAGCCCTTACCGGGACTACTCCTACAATGAGCAGTTCTTC. Its protein product is CASSPYRDYSYNEQFF. The genes are TRBV11-1 and TRBJ2-1; TRBD2 agrees at 7 bases. The V gene end was trimmed by 5 bases and the J gene end by 0 bases; junction bases not matched to a gene: 7. CDR3 length: 16 amino acids. Looked up from germline, CDR1 is SGHAT and CDR2 is FQDESV (reference sequence).

This clone was detected once. The genes are TRBV6-5 and TRBJ1-2; TRBD1 agrees at 9 bases. The CDR3 covers 15 residues. Germline CDR1 MNHEY, CDR2 SVGAGI. J lost 5 bases, V lost 5 bases, and 9 bases had no gene match. The CDR3 nucleotides read TGTGCCAGCAGTAGAGAGGACAGGGGAGGGTATGGCTACACCTTC. Its translation is CASSREDRGGYGYTF.

The V gene is TRBV27, the J gene TRBJ1-1; D unresolved. With 5 bases removed from V and 7 bases from J, the gap between germline ends came to 17 bases. CDR1 and CDR2 (germline): MNHEY, SMNVEV (reference sequence). The CDR3 spans 14 residues. CDR3 bases: TGTGCCAGCAGTCCCCGGGAGCCAGAAAGTGAAGCTTTCTTT. Its protein is CASSPREPESEAFF.

This clone was seen only a few times. The rearrangement joins TRBV5-1 to TRBJ1-3; D might be TRBD1 (6 bases). The CDR3 is 15 residues long. CDR1 is SGHRS and CDR2 is YFSETQ in the germline V gene. The V and J ends lost 1 base and 3 bases respectively, with 11 bases between them. The CDR3 here is CASSLMSGVGNTIYF. CDR3 bases: TGCGCCAGCAGCTTGATGTCAGGGGTTGGAAACACCATATATTTT.

The chain has TRBV27 and TRBJ2-1; the match to TRBD1 covers 8 bases. The CDR3 is made up of 18 amino acids. The V segment lost 6 bases and the J segment 10 bases; nucleotides outside the gene matches: 23. Germline CDR1 reads MNHEY; CDR2 reads SMNVEV (reference sequence). This CDR3 is CASRKGFGRDRKFGEQFF. CDR3 sequence (DNA): TGTGCCAGCAGGAAGGGGTTTGGCCGGGACAGGAAATTCGGGGAGCAGTTCTTC.

This chain connects TRBV7-3 to TRBJ2-3; maybe TRBD1 (5 bases). Germline V gene lookup returns CDR1 SGHTA and CDR2 FQGTGA. Trimming shortened V by 4 bases and J by 2 bases, and 13 bases separated the two germline ends. The CDR3 totals 15 residues. The CDR3: CASSSQGSLTDTQYF. The CDR3 DNA reads TGTGCCAGCAGCTCGCAGGGTAGCCTCACAGATACGCAGTATTTT.

This rearrangement joins TRBV5-6 to TRBJ1-1; D may be TRBD1 (5 bases). V shed 2 bases and J shed 5 bases, with 10 bases lying between them. This CDR3 is 13 amino acids long. In germline, CDR1 is SGHDT, CDR2 YYEEEE. The CDR3 bases are TGTGCCAGCAGCTTAAATGCAGGGACTGAAGCTTTCTTT. As protein: CASSLNAGTEAFF.

This sequence joins TRBV28 and TRBJ1-2; weak D call: TRBD1 (6 bases). V dropped 7 bases and J dropped 6 bases, with 30 bases sitting between them. Germline-derived CDR1 and CDR2 are MDHEN and SYDVKM. This CDR3 has 18 residues. Here the CDR3 DNA reads TGTGCCAGCACCTTAAGCCAGGGGCGAACTGGAGTGGGCCATGGCTACACCTTC. This translates into CASTLSQGRTGVGHGYTF.

This clone was seen a single time. The V call is TRBV25-1, the J call TRBJ2-3, with 9 bases fitting TRBD1. The V gene's germline CDR1 is MGHDK and CDR2 SYGVNS. The CDR3 is made up of 15 amino acids. J was trimmed by 4 bases and V by 7 bases; bases with no gene match: 9. The CDR3 loop reads CASTRGQGISDTQYF. The CDR3 nucleotides are TGTGCCAGCACGCGTGGACAGGGGATCTCAGATACGCAGTATTTT.

Only a few counts were recorded for this clone. This chain joins TRBV10-3 and TRBJ2-7; 11 nucleotides line up with TRBD1. The junction had 4 bases not matched to a gene; V was cut back by 6 bases and J by 6 bases. Germline V gene data show CDR1 as ENHRY and CDR2 as SYGVKD. This CDR3 comprises 13 residues. CDR3 loop: CAIRDRGRSEQYV. For the CDR3, the DNA is TGTGCCATCAGGGACAGGGGGCGATCCGAGCAGTACGTC.

This chain joins TRBV14 and TRBJ2-5, with TRBD1 matching 8 bases. CDR1 and CDR2 (germline): SGHDN, FVKESK. The CDR3 loop spans 15 amino acids. With V trimmed by 1 base and J by 5 bases, 6 bases remained unmatched. CDR3: CASSQVAGGRETQYF. CDR3 nucleotides: TGTGCCAGCAGCCAAGTGGCAGGGGGCAGGGAGACCCAGTACTTC.

The chain uses TRBV4-2 and TRBJ2-3; D gene unclear. V lost 0 bases and J lost 4, with 11 bases in between. Germline assignment: CDR1 LGHNA and CDR2 YNFKEQ. CDR3 length: 15 amino acids. In DNA, the CDR3 is TGTGCCAGCAGCCAAGATACTGGTCAACCAGATACGCAGTATTTT. This gives the protein CASSQDTGQPDTQYF.